Reported below is one T cell receptor (beta chain). No cognate antigen has been identified for it. Base qualities are not at hand, and no much larger clone is one base apart. The data belong to a study of blood T cell repertoires in COVID-19 (dated by TCRdb to the early 2020s). General notes on the study: The collaborator samples originated in the United States, Italy and Spain and spanned the acute and convalescent phases of COVID-19. The prospective study material was composed of cDNA or gDNA derived from T cells, B-cell-depleted T cells, or PBMCs. Deeply sampled blood TCRbeta repertoires from subjects exposed to, actively infected with, or recovered from COVID-19 were included in the dataset. The repertoires were made available in a free public database intended to serve as a resource for research on the immune response to SARS-CoV-2. The samples were drawn from two sources: the first 160 participants of the ongoing ImmuneRACE study, and some 1,300 subjects contributed by 6 global collaborators. A de-identified subject ID, COVID-19 status, age in years and sex were almost always included in the sample metadata. Where HLA class I and class II types were available, the types were taken from metadata supplied by the sample provider, not from assay-based typing. General conclusions and limits of the study: The amount of clinical and demographic metadata varied by source and participant and was provided uncurated.

The immunoSEQ Assay, a bias-controlled multiplex PCR, was used to amplify TCRbeta CDR3 regions from genomic DNA. The study's processing was this. Nucleated cell counts per sample were estimated from amplification of reference gene primers within the assay. Sequence reads were collapsed and filtered to measure the absolute abundance of every unique TCRbeta CDR3 rearrangement. For each sample, productive Simpson clonality was calculated as the square root of Simpson's diversity index across productive rearrangements. In TCRdb, the immuneACCESS table is reduced to in-frame sequences with V and J assigned. These tables do not hold every clone; where another copy was compared, an unresolved V gene accounts for under half, and the others remain unexplained. That table is the source of V, J and clone size, and D and trimming were worked out from the DNA. This sample lists under 65,000 clones; just under 90% were detected once. Around 1.5% of the sample is taken by the ten largest.

Collaborating institutions collected whole blood in K2EDTA tubes following their own protocols. For TCRbeta analysis, collaborators shipped samples in one of three forms: frozen whole blood, isolated PBMCs, or DNA extracted from either of those sample types. V sheds 7 bases and J sheds 1 base, leaving 13 bases between their ends. CDR1 SQVTM and CDR2 ANQGSEA are derived from the germline V gene. The CDR3 measures 13 amino acids from cysteine to phenylalanine. Only the CDR3 part of the read is kept: 39 bases, read in frame from the first base. This clonotype originated in a man aged 60 to 75 with acute or convalescent COVID-19. Material for sequencing was peripheral blood. This chain is built from TRBV29-1 and TRBJ1-1; the best D guess is TRBD1, with 5 bases matching. The DNA sequence follows: TGCAGCGGCGGACACAGTGAGAACACTGAAGCTTTCTTT. It translates to CSGGHSENTEAFF.